The clone carrying this T cell receptor beta chain was observed at least ten times. This record comes from a study of T cells in Graves' hyperthyroidism and ophthalmopathy. The investigators amplified TCR beta CDR3 regions from RNA transcripts. A set of HTBI primers served as the primers for a first-round RT-PCR of the TCR CDR3. TCRdb analysed the multiplex PCR reads with MiXCR anew, one entry per CDR3 protein. This sample yields approximately 100,000 distinct CDR3 sequences, of which about 45% are seen a single time; about a quarter belongs to the top ten. Fresh peripheral blood, roughly 9.8 ml of it, supplied the PBMCs. This TCR came from a middle-aged man with Graves' hyperthyroidism. The sequencing input was blood.

CDR3 bases: TGTGCCAGCAGTTTCCCTCCTACAGATACGCAGTATTTT. Translation: CASSFPPTDTQYF. The chain uses TRBV28 and TRBJ2-3, with D unresolved. Trimming cost V 3 bases and J 3 bases, with 7 bases left between them. The germline gives CDR1 MDHEN, CDR2 SYDVKM. The CDR3 covers 13 residues.